This T cell receptor (beta chain) was found in a study of beta chain features in type 1 diabetes. Expressed TCRB transcripts were sequenced after all isolated RNA was converted to cDNA. Sequencing was performed with immunoSEQ multiplex PCR; in TCRdb, only in-frame clones are kept and a portion is missing. Seen here are 600,000 to 650,000 clones, about a sixth observed once, and the top ten hold approximately 0.093%. V shed 4 bases and J shed 2 bases, with 12 bases lying between them. Germline-derived CDR1 and CDR2 are KGHSH and LQKENI. The length of the CDR3 is 14 residues. This clone was counted only a few times.

V usage is TRBV18 and J usage is TRBJ2-7; a possible D gene is TRBD2 (6 bases). This clonotype was obtained from a man aged 18-30 years in good health. The material sequenced was naive CD4+ T cells from blood. Here the CDR3 DNA reads TGTGCCAGCTCACGCGGGACTGATACCTACGAGCAGTACTTC. It is translated as CASSRGTDTYEQYF.